A single sample is the source of the 18 T cell receptor beta chains below, sequenced in a study of T cell repertoires in cytomegalovirus infection (dated by TCRdb to about 2019). Instrument on record: Illumina HiSeq 1500. TCRdb handled the public reads itself, with Q25 trimming in fastp and clone calling in MiXCR, and kept productive beta chains. Entries are consolidated by CDR3 protein sequence, retaining the most common genes and DNA. Recorded for this sample are tens of thousands of distinct CDR3 sequences; approximately 3.6% of them occurred a single time. The ten largest make up 20% to 25% of the sample. Sequenced: PBMCs. The receptors stem from a human donor in good health (CMV status not recorded). Some clones in this sample may be carry-over from other donors' samples.

This clonotype was observed many times. The chain joins TRBV12-3 or TRBV12-4 to TRBJ1-2; D call uncertain. V was cut by 3 bases and J by 5 bases, with 16 bases left in between. This CDR3 has 15 amino acids. CDR3 amino acids: CASSFSPDSSYGYTF. The CDR3 nucleotides read TGTGCCAGCAGTTTTTCACCGGATTCCAGTTATGGCTACACCTTC.

This clonotype was counted between two and nine times. The rearrangement links TRBV29-1 to TRBJ1-1; tentatively, D is TRBD1 (5 bases). The CDR3 contains 12 residues. V shed 7 bases and J shed 5 bases, with 14 bases lying between them. Germline V lookup: CDR1 SQVTM, CDR2 ANQGSEA. The CDR3 coding sequence is TGCAGCGGAGGACACCGACTTACTGAAGCTTTCTTT. It codes for CSGGHRLTEAFF.

The table lists this clonotype with many counts. The J gene is TRBJ1-5, the V gene TRBV28; D not certain. The length of the CDR3 is 12 residues. Trimming removed 7 bases from V and 6 bases from J, with 10 bases in between. Per the germline V gene, CDR1 is MDHEN and CDR2 is SYDVKM. CDR3 DNA: TGTGCCAGCATTCGATGGGGTCAGCCCCAGCATTTT. It codes for CASIRWGQPQHF.

This clonotype has a count of ten or more. The genes are TRBV28 and TRBJ2-4; no definite D call. CDR3 length: 16 amino acids. V shed 3 bases and J shed 0 bases, with 12 bases lying between them. Germline V CDR1 and CDR2: MDHEN, SYDVKM. The CDR3 sequence: CASSFRQSLAKNIQYF. The CDR3 DNA reads TGTGCCAGCAGTTTTCGGCAGTCCCTAGCCAAAAACATTCAGTACTTC.

This clonotype was recorded a few times. The chain combines TRBV7-3 with TRBJ2-7, with a weak D call TRBD1 (6 bases). Trimming removed 5 bases from V and 6 bases from J, with 17 bases in between. The CDR3 covers 14 residues. Germline assignment: CDR1 SGHTA and CDR2 FQGTGA. The CDR3 DNA reads TGTGCCAGCAGCCATCGCAGGGGCAGCGGCGAGCAGTACTTC. Its protein is CASSHRRGSGEQYF.

This clonotype appeared many times. For the CDR3, the DNA is TGTGCCACCAAGGAAAACCAGGATTACGGTGAAGCTTTCTTT. This translates into CATKENQDYGEAFF. The V call is TRBV19, the J call TRBJ1-1, with no clear D. Trimming took off 10 bases at V and 7 bases at J, with 22 bases between the two ends. This CDR3 comprises 14 residues. The germline CDR1 and CDR2 sequences are LNHDA and SQIVND (reference sequence).

In this sample, this clonotype turned up many times. The rearrangement uses TRBV7-6 and TRBJ2-1, with 7 bases lining up with TRBD1. V dropped 4 bases and J dropped 3; count of bases not matched to a gene: 9. Germline CDR1 is SGHVS and CDR2 is FNYEAQ. The CDR3 is made up of 16 amino acids. CDR3 nucleotides: TGTGCCAGCAGCTCGCCGGGACAGACAAACTACAATGAGCAGTTCTTC. It codes for CASSSPGQTNYNEQFF.

This clonotype came up once. V gene TRBV11-3 combines with J gene TRBJ1-1; D may be TRBD1 (5 bases). Trimming removed 8 bases at V and 1 base at J, with 20 bases between. Germline-derived CDR1 and CDR2 are SGHNT and YENEEA. CDR3 length: 16 residues. In nucleotides, the CDR3 is TGTGCCAGCGACGACGGGGCAAACAGACAGAACACTGAAGCTTTCTTT. It is translated as CASDDGANRQNTEAFF.

This clonotype was observed a handful of times. Being one base from a much bigger clone, this may be a read error. This sequence joins TRBV7-2 and TRBJ1-2; maybe TRBD1 (6 bases). The CDR3 sequence is 13 residues long. Between the trimmed V and J ends, which lost 2 bases and 6 bases, there was a span of 10 bases. Germline V CDR1 and CDR2: SGHTA, FQGNSA. The CDR3 spells CASSLWQGNGYTF. The CDR3 nucleotides are TGTGCCAGCAGCTTATGGCAGGGGAATGGCTACACCTTC.

This clonotype was recorded at least ten times. This rearrangement joins TRBV12-3 or TRBV12-4 to TRBJ2-3, with a possible D match to TRBD1 (5 bases). This CDR3 comprises 13 residues. Trimming pared 7 bases from V and 2 bases from J, leaving 10 bases between. The CDR3 sequence is CASTREPTDTQYF. CDR3 DNA: TGTGCCAGCACCAGGGAACCCACAGATACGCAGTATTTT.

This clonotype was seen repeatedly, ten times or more. For the CDR3, the DNA is TGTGCCAGCAGCTTAGCGACAGGGGGGATCAATCAGCCCCAGCATTTT. Protein: CASSLATGGINQPQHF. This sequence joins TRBV7-6 and TRBJ1-5, with TRBD1 matching 9 bases. Trimming at V came to 0 bases and at J to 3 bases, leaving 3 bases not matched to a gene. This CDR3 region has 16 residues. Germline CDR1 is SGHVS and CDR2 is FNYEAQ.

This clonotype has a count of ten or more. The chain links TRBV5-8 to TRBJ1-2, with 7 positions matching TRBD1. Germline trimming cut 4 bases from V and 4 bases from J; bases unmatched to any gene: 7. This CDR3 region has 14 residues. Germline lookup yields CDR1 SGHTS and CDR2 YDEGEE. The chain's CDR3 is CASSARDSIYGYTF. The CDR3, as DNA: TGTGCCAGCAGCGCGAGGGACAGCATCTATGGCTACACCTTC.

At least ten counts were recorded for this clonotype. This rearrangement joins TRBV7-8 to TRBJ2-1; D might be TRBD2 (5 bases). Germline CDR1 is SGHVS and CDR2 is FQNEAQ. The V end was cut by 1 base, the J end by 8 bases, with 9 bases between. The CDR3 length is 13 residues. CDR3 loop: CASSLVASHEQFF. For the CDR3, the DNA is TGTGCCAGCAGCTTAGTTGCTAGCCATGAGCAGTTCTTC.

This clonotype was picked up many times. The chain is built from TRBV7-2 and TRBJ2-3, with D perhaps being TRBD1 or TRBD2 (5 bases each). The CDR3 length is 17 residues. Trimming stripped 4 bases from V and 1 base from J, with 18 bases between. The germline gives CDR1 SGHTA, CDR2 FQGNSA. CDR3: CASSSYPPGPGTDTQYF. DNA for the CDR3: TGTGCCAGCAGCTCGTACCCCCCGGGACCCGGCACAGATACGCAGTATTTT.

This clonotype was found a few times. This rearrangement joins TRBV7-4 to TRBJ2-3, with TRBD2 matching 7 bases. The length of the CDR3 is 16 residues. V was clipped by 4 bases and J by 0 bases; unmatched bases: 7. Looked up from germline, CDR1 is SGHVT and CDR2 is SQSDAQ. The CDR3: CASSSNRGRSTDTQYF. The CDR3, as DNA: TGTGCCAGCAGCTCAAACCGCGGGAGAAGCACAGATACGCAGTATTTT.

The chain employs TRBV20-1 and TRBJ2-3, with a weak D call TRBD2 (7 bases). The germline V and J ends were trimmed by 3 bases and 8 bases, with 18 bases remaining between them. The CDR3 has 14 amino acids. Germline V lookup: CDR1 DFQATT, CDR2 SNEGSKA (reference sequence). CDR3 in amino acids: CSASGFEGGFTQYF. The CDR3 coding sequence is TGCAGTGCTAGTGGGTTCGAGGGGGGGTTTACGCAGTATTTT.

The rearrangement links TRBV6-6 to TRBJ2-1; tentative D call: TRBD2 (5 bases). V was trimmed by 6 bases and J by 0 bases, leaving 12 bases between them. The germline CDR1 and CDR2 sequences are MNHNY and SVGAGI (reference sequence). This CDR3 region has 15 residues. The CDR3 region is CASRTETSSYNEQFF. In nucleotides, the CDR3 is TGTGCCAGCAGGACCGAAACTAGCTCCTACAATGAGCAGTTCTTC.

This clonotype was seen many times. V is TRBV6-2 or TRBV6-3 and J is TRBJ2-3, with a tentative D call TRBD2 (5 bases). Germline V CDR1 and CDR2: MNHEY, SVGEGT. The CDR3 has 13 residues. V was cut by 7 bases and J by 9 bases, with 17 bases left in between. CDR3 residues: CASNNDARVTQYF. The CDR3 DNA is TGTGCCAGCAACAACGATGCGAGGGTAACGCAGTATTTT.